This T cell receptor (beta chain) was retrieved from a study of human T cells and chemical hapten exposure. TCRdb passed the RACE reads through MiXCR, listing each CDR3 protein once. Of 300,000 to 450,000 distinct CDR3 sequences detected, approximately 5.1% appear once; the ten largest clones hold 2.5% to 3%. Specified time point: pre-sensitization, week 0. Treatment noted: therapeutic diphenylcyclopropenone sensitization with weekly scalp DPC. Researchers sampled blood before each patch test went on. Extraction yielded total RNA from whole blood (unfractionated). The germline gives CDR1 LGHNA, CDR2 YSLEER. The junction had 6 bases not matched to a gene; V was cut back by 3 bases and J by 2 bases. CDR3 size: 16 residues.

This clonotype was obtained from a woman aged 45-59 years with alopecia areata. Some clones in this sample may be carry-over from other donors' samples. V usage is TRBV4-3 and J usage is TRBJ2-1, with TRBD1 matching over 8 bases. Here the sequenced sample was whole blood, taken in connection with sensitization to the hapten diphenylcyclopropenone (DPC). The CDR3 spells CASSHRQGTTYNEQFF. The CDR3 DNA follows: TGCGCCAGCAGCCATCGACAGGGGACCACCTACAATGAGCAGTTCTTC.